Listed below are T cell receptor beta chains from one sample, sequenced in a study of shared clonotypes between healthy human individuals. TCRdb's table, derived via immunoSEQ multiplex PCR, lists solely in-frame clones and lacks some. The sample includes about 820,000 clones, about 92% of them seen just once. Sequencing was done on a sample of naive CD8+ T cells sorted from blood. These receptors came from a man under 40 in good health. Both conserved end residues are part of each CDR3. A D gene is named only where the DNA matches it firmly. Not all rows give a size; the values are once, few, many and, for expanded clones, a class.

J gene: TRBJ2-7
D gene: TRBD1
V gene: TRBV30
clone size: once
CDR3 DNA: TGTGCCTGGAGTTCTAACAAACCGGGACAGGGAGTTTCCACCTACGAGCAGTACTTC
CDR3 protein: CAWSSNKPGQGVSTYEQYF

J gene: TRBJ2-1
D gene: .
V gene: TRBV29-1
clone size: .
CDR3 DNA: TGCAGCGTTGAATGGGGTGTCAATGAGCAGTTCTTC
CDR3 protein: CSVEWGVNEQFF

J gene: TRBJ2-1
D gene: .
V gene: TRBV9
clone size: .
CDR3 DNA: TGTGCCAGCAGCAAGGACCCTAATGAGCAGTTCTTC
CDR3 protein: CASSKDPNEQFF

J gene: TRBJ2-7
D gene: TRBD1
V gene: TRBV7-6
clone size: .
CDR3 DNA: TGTGCCAGCAGCTCCCAGACAGGGTTTAGGAACGAGCAGTACTTC
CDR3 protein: CASSSQTGFRNEQYF

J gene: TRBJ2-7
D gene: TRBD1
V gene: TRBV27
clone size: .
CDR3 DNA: TGTGCCAGCAGTTTAGGGGACAGTTACGAGCAGTACTTC
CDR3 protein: CASSLGDSYEQYF

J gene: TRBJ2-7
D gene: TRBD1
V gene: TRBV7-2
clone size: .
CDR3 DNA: TGTGCCAGCAGCCCACCGGACAGGGGCTACGAGCAGTACTTC
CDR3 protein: CASSPPDRGYEQYF

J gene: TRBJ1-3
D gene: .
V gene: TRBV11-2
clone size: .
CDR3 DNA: TGTGCCAGCAGCACCCAGGGACCTGGAAACACCATATATTTT
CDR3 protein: CASSTQGPGNTIYF

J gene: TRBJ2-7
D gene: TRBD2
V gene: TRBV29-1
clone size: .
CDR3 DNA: TGCAGCGTTGGTCTAGCGGGGCCCTACGAGCAGTACTTC
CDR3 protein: CSVGLAGPYEQYF

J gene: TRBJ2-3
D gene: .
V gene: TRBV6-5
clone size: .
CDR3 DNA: TGTGCCAGCAGTTACGGGGTGGATATGGGGACGCAGTATTTT
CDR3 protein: CASSYGVDMGTQYF

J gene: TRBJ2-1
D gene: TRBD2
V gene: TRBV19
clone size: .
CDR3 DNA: TGTGCCAGTAGCCCAACCGGGGGGATCGACTCCTACAATGAGCAGTTCTTC
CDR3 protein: CASSPTGGIDSYNEQFF

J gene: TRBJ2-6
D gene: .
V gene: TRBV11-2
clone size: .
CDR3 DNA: TGTGCCAGCAGCTTAATGCCGAAAATTTCCCCCACTGGGGCCAACGTCCTGACTTTC
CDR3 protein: CASSLMPKISPTGANVLTF

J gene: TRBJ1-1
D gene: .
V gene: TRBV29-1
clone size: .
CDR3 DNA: TGCAGCGTTGAACAGGTCCTGCAGAACACTGAAGCTTTCTTT
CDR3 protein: CSVEQVLQNTEAFF

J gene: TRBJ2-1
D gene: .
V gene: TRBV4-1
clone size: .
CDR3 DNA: TGCGCCAGCAGCCTTAGGACTGGGTCGAGCTCCTACAATGAGCAGTTCTTC
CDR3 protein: CASSLRTGSSSYNEQFF

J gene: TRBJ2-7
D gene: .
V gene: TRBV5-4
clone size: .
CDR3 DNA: TGTGCCAGCAGCTCGAGTTCCTACGAGCAGTACTTC
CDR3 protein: CASSSSSYEQYF

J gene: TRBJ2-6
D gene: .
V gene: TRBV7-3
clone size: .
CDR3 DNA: TGTGCCAGCAGCGCCCAAGTTGGGGGCTCTGGGGCCAACGTCCTGACTTTC
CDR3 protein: CASSAQVGGSGANVLTF

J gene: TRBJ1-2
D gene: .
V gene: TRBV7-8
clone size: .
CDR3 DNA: TGTGCCAGGATCGCGACCCGGCCTTACTATGGCTACACCTTC
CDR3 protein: CARIATRPYYGYTF

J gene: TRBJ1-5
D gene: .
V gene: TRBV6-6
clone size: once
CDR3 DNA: TGTGCCAGCAGCAAAGGGGTGGATCAGCCCCAGCATTTT
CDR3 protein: CASSKGVDQPQHF

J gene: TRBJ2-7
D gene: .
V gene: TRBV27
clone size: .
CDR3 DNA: TGTGCCAGCAGTTTAGGTGTTACAGGGAGGCACGAGCAGTACTTC
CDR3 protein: CASSLGVTGRHEQYF

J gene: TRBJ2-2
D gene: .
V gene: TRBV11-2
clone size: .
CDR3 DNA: TGTGCCAGCAGTGAAGGAGGGGACCATAACACCGGGGAGCTGTTTTTT
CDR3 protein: CASSEGGDHNTGELFF

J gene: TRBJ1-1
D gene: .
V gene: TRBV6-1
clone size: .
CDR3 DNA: TGTGCCAGCAGCCTATCCCGCCGTTTTACGGAAGAAGCTTTCTTT
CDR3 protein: CASSLSRRFTEEAFF

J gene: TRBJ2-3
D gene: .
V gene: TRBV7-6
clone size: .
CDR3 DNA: TGTGCCAGCAGTCAGCTTGGGACGGATCATAGCACAGATACGCAGTATTTT
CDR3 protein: CASSQLGTDHSTDTQYF

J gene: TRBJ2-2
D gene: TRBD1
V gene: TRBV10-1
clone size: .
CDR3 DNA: TGCGCCAGCAGCCGGGACAGGGGGTCCCTAGGGGAGCTGTTTTTT
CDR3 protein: CASSRDRGSLGELFF

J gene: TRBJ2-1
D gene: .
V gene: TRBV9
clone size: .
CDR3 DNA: TGTGCCAGCAGCGTGGTCCGGACTCCACAGTACAATGAGCAGTTCTTC
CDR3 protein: CASSVVRTPQYNEQFF

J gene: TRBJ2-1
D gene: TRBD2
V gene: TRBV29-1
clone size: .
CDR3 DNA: TGCAGCGTTGACGGGGATAGCGGGAGGTCCTACAATGAGCAGTTCTTC
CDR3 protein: CSVDGDSGRSYNEQFF

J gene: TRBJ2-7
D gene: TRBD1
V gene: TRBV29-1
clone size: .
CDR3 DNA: TGCAGCGGGGAAGAACCGGGACAGCTAGCCTACGAGCAGTACTTC
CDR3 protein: CSGEEPGQLAYEQYF

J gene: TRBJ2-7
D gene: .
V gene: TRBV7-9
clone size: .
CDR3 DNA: TGTGCCAGCAGCTCCGAATCTTACGAGCAGTACTTC
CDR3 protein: CASSSESYEQYF

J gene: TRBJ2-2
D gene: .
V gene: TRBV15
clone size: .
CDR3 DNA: TGTGCCACCAGCAGAGATTTAAGCGGAGGGGGTAACACCGGGGAGCTGTTTTTT
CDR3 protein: CATSRDLSGGGNTGELFF

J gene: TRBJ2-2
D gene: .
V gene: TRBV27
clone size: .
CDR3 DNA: TGTGCCAGCACCCTGGGGTCAAACACCGGGGAGCTGTTTTTT
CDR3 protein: CASTLGSNTGELFF

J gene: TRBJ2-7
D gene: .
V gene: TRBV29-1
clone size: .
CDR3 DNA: TGCAGCGTTAAAGCGGATGGGGACTACGAGCAGTACTTC
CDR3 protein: CSVKADGDYEQYF

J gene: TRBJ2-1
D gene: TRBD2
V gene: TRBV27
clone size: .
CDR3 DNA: TGTGCCAGCAGTCCGTGGACTAGCGGTAACAACAATGAGCAGTTCTTC
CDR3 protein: CASSPWTSGNNNEQFF

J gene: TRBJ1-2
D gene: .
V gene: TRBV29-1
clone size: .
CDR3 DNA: TGCAGCGAGGGCCGGGGGGAGCACTATGGCTACACCTTC
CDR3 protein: CSEGRGEHYGYTF

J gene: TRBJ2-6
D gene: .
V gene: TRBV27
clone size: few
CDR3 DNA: TGTGCCAGCAGTTTAACTGGGGCCAACGTCCTGACTTTC
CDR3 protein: CASSLTGANVLTF

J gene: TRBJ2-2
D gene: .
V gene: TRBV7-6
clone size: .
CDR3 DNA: TGTGCCAGCAGCTTATATGGGGGGATCGTGACCGGGGAGCTGTTTTTT
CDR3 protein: CASSLYGGIVTGELFF

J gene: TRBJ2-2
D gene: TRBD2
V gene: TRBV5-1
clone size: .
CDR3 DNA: TGCGCCAGCAGCGGGGCCGGGACTAGCGTTATTTCCGGGGAGCTGTTTTTT
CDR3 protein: CASSGAGTSVISGELFF

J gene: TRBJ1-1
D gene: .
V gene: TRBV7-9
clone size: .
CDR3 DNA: TGTGCCAGCTCCGAGGGGAGCACTGAAGCTTTCTTT
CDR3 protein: CASSEGSTEAFF

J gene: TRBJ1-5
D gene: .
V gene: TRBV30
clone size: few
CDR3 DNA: TGTGCCTGGAGTGTTGTGGGGGCGGGTCAGCCCCAGCATTTT
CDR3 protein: CAWSVVGAGQPQHF

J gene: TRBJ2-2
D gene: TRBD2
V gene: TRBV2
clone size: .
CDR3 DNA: TGTGCCAGCAGGAGACTAGCGGGAGGTTCCGGGGAGCTGTTTTTT
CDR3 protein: CASRRLAGGSGELFF

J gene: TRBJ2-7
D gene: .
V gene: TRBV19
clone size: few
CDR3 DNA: TGTGCCAGGCCCGGGACAACCGGCTACGAGCAGTACTTC
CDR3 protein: CARPGTTGYEQYF

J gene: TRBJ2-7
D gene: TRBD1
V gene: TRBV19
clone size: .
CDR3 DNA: TGTGCCAGTAGTCGAAGCAGGGGGCCGGGGGAGCAGTACTTC
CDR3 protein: CASSRSRGPGEQYF

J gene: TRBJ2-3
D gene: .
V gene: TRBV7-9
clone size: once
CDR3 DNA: TGTGCCAGCAGCTTTATGGGAGCAGGCGATACGCAGTATTTT
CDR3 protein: CASSFMGAGDTQYF

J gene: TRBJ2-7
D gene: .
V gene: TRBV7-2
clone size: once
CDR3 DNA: TGTGCCAGCAGTCCCGTGCGGGACTCCTTCTACGAGCAGTACTTC
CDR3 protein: CASSPVRDSFYEQYF

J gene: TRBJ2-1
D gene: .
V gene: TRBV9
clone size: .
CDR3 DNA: TGTGCCAGCAGCGTAGATTTAGGCGCCTACAATGAGCAGTTCTTC
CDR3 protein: CASSVDLGAYNEQFF

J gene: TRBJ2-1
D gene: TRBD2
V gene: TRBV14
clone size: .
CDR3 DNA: TGTGCCAGCAGCCACAAACCTTTGGGACTAGCGGGACCCCTGGGGCAGTTCTTC
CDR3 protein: CASSHKPLGLAGPLGQFF

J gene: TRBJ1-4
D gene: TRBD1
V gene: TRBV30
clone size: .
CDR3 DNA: TGTGCCTGGGGTCTAAGGGACAGGGCAATTCGGGGTGAAAAACTGTTTTTT
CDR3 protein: CAWGLRDRAIRGEKLFF

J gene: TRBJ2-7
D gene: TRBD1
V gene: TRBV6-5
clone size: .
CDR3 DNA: TGTGCCAGCAGTTATGGACAGGGGAACTACGAGCAGTACTTC
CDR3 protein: CASSYGQGNYEQYF

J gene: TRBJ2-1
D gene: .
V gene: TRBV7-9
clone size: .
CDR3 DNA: TGTGCCAGCAGCTCCACGCTAGCGCCAAACAATGAGCAGTTCTTC
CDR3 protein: CASSSTLAPNNEQFF